One sample yielded the 10 T cell receptor beta chains listed below, sequenced in a study of beta chain features in type 1 diabetes. Notes on the study in general: Researchers report that Type 1 diabetes patients had moderately but significantly shorter TCRB CDR3s across all four CD4+ subsets.

The sequenced template was cDNA made from the entire isolated RNA. Using immunoSEQ multiplex PCR, the repertoire was profiled, and TCRdb retains in-frame clones only, with some absent. This sample has roughly 260,000 clones, with roughly 11% found just once. Their specific antigens are unknown. Sequencing was carried out using naive CD4+ T cells from blood. Receptors originate from a man aged 30 to 39 with type 1 diabetes.

The CDR3 loop is CASSLGQGVAYEQYF. CDR3 sequence (DNA): TGTGCCAGCAGCCTCGGACAGGGAGTCGCCTACGAGCAGTACTTC. V and J are TRBV5-4 and TRBJ2-5; 8 bases match TRBD1. The end of the DNA is better explained by TRBJ2-7, so the J call may be wrong. The CDR3 length is 15 residues. The germline gives CDR1 SGHNT, CDR2 YYREEE (reference sequence).

This chain uses TRBV20-1 with TRBJ1-2, with D unclear. CDR1 and CDR2 from the germline V gene are DFQATT and SNEGSKA (reference sequence). The V end was cut by 1 base, the J end by 3 bases, with 3 bases between. The CDR3 is made up of 11 amino acids. CDR3 sequence (DNA): TGCAGTGCTAGAGCCTACTATGGCTACACCTTC. Translated, it gives CSARAYYGYTF.

The chain employs TRBV7-2 and TRBJ2-1; 7 bases fit TRBD2. Germline CDR1 and CDR2: SGHTA and FQGNSA. The CDR3 is 13 residues long. Germline trimming cut 1 base from V and 12 bases from J; bases unmatched to any gene: 6. The CDR3 loop is CASSLVEGGGQFF. The CDR3 DNA reads TGTGCCAGCAGCTTAGTGGAAGGCGGGGGGCAGTTCTTC.

The chain carries TRBV6-5 and TRBJ1-1; TRBD1 might be the D (5 bases). Per germline, CDR1 MNHEY and CDR2 SVGAGI. Between the trimmed V and J ends, which lost 0 bases and 0 bases, there was a span of 8 bases. The length of the CDR3 is 15 residues. The CDR3 is CASSYSTVMNTEAFF. In nucleotides, the CDR3 is TGTGCCAGCAGTTACTCGACAGTGATGAACACTGAAGCTTTCTTT.

The rearrangement uses TRBV18 and TRBJ1-2; D unresolved. The CDR3 length is 15 residues. Germline V CDR1 and CDR2: KGHSH, LQKENI. Trimming took off 2 bases at V and 1 base at J, with 11 bases between the two ends. The CDR3 nucleotides read TGTGCCAGCTCACCAGAGCCAGGCAGTAACTATGGCTACACCTTC. Its translation: CASSPEPGSNYGYTF. The full variable domain, with the rest looked up from reference TRBV18 and TRBJ1-2, is NAGVMQNPRHLVRRRGQEARLRCSPMKGHSHVYWYRQLPEEGLKFMVYLQKENIIDESGMPKERFSAEFPKEGPSILRIQQVVRGDSAAYFCASSPEPGSNYGYTFGSGTRLTVV.

This clone has a single count. V and J are TRBV28 and TRBJ2-1; TRBD2 aligns across 7 bases. This CDR3 has 15 residues. Trimming removed 3 bases from V and 3 bases from J; junction bases left unmatched: 5. Germline assignment: CDR1 MDHEN and CDR2 SYDVKM. The CDR3 DNA sequence: TGTGCCAGCAGTTTTACCGGGGGGATCTACAATGAGCAGTTCTTC. This gives the protein CASSFTGGIYNEQFF.

This clone turned up a few times. The chain has TRBV11-2 and TRBJ2-7; 9 bases agree with TRBD1. This CDR3 has 15 residues. Germline trimming cut 0 bases from V and 4 bases from J; bases unmatched to any gene: 4. Germline lookup yields CDR1 SGHAT and CDR2 FQNNGV. CDR3 loop: CASSLEPGQGYEQYF. CDR3 bases: TGTGCCAGCAGCTTAGAGCCGGGACAGGGTTACGAGCAGTACTTC.

V is TRBV10-3 and J is TRBJ2-3; 11 bases are shared with TRBD2. Per germline, CDR1 ENHRY and CDR2 SYGVKD. The junction had 1 base not matched to a gene; V was cut back by 2 bases and J by 3 bases. The CDR3 extends over 15 amino acids. As DNA, the CDR3 is TGTGCCATCAGTGAGCTAGCGGGGGGTACAGATACGCAGTATTTT. It specifies CAISELAGGTDTQYF.

The chain employs TRBV6-6 and TRBJ2-3; D is unclear. This CDR3 has 14 residues. Germline V gives CDR1 MNHNY, CDR2 SVGAGI (reference sequence). The germline V and J ends were trimmed by 4 bases and 3 bases, with 11 bases remaining between them. CDR3 protein: CASSSAGATDTQYF. The CDR3 DNA sequence: TGTGCCAGCAGTTCGGCAGGCGCTACAGATACGCAGTATTTT.

There are a few counts of this clone. This chain connects TRBV20-1 to TRBJ1-2; no clear D. CDR3 size: 11 residues. Per germline, CDR1 DFQATT and CDR2 SNEGSKA (reference sequence). V lost 4 bases and J lost 1, with 4 bases in between. CDR3 loop: CSANNNYGYTF. Here the CDR3 DNA reads TGCAGTGCTAACAATAACTATGGCTACACCTTC.